This TCR beta chain was sequenced during a study of cytotoxic CD8 clonotypes in ibrutinib-treated CLL. Germline CDR1 and CDR2: SGHTA and FQGNSA. The CDR3 is 15 residues long. V lost 5 bases to trimming and J lost 6 bases, with 19 bases between them. This table comes from immunoSEQ multiplex PCR, and its TCRdb copy is limited to in-frame clones, with some not included. The repertoire has approximately 130,000 clones, 84% of them found once; the top ten carry 3.3%. Here the sequenced sample was PBMCs, taken after 24 months of ibrutinib treatment. The V gene is TRBV7-2, the J gene TRBJ1-1; D gene uncertain. The TCR originated in a human donor with chronic lymphocytic leukemia. The CDR3 sequence is CASSRLDPAASEAFF. Written as DNA, the CDR3 is TGTGCCAGCAGCCGATTGGATCCCGCTGCATCTGAAGCTTTCTTT.